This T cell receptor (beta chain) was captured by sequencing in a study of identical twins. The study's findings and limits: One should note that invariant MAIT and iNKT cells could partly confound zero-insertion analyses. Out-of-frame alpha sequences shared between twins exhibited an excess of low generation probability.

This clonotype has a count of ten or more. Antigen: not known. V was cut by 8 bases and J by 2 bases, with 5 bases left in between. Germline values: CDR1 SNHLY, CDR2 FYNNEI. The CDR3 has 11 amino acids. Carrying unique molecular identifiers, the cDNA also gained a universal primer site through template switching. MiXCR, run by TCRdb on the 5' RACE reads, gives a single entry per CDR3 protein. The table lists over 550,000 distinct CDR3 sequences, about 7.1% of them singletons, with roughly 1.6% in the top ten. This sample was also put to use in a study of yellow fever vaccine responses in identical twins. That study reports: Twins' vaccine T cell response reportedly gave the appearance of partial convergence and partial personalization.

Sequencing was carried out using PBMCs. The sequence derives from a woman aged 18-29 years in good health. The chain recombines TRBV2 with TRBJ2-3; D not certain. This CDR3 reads CASGATDTQYF. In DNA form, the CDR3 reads TGTGCCAGCGGAGCCACAGATACGCAGTATTTT.